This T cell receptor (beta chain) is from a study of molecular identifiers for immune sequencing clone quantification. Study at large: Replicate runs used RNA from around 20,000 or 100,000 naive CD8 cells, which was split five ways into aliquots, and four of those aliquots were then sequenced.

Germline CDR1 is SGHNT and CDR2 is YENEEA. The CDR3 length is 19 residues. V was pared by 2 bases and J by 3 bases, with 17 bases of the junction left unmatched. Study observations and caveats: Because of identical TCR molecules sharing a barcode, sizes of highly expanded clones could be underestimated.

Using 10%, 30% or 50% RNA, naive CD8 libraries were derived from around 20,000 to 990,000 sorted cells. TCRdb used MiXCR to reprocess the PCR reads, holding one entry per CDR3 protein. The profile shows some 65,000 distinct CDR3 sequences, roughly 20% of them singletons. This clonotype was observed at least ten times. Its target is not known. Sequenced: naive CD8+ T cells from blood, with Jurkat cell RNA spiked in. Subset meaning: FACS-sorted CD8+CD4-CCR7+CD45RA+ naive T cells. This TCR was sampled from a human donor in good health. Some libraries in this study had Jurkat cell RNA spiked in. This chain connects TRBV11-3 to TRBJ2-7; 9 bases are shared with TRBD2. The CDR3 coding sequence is TGTGCCAGCAGCTTATGGGCAGGTCGGACTAGCGACCACCGCTACGAGCAGTACTTC. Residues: CASSLWAGRTSDHRYEQYF. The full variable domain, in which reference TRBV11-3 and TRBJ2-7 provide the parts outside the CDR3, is EAGVVQSPRYKIIEKKQPVAFWCNPISGHNTLYWYLQNLGQGPELLIRYENEEAVDDSQLPKDRFSAERLKGVDSTLKIQPAELGDSAVYLCASSLWAGRTSDHRYEQYFGPGTRLTVT.